These 18 T cell receptor beta chains share one sample of origin, sequenced in a study of blood T cell repertoires in COVID-19. Using immunoSEQ multiplex PCR, the repertoire was profiled, and TCRdb retains in-frame clones only, with some absent. The sample has a few hundred thousand clones; approximately 90% are singletons. Sequencing used PBMCs or T cells enriched from blood (not recorded which). The receptors originated from a woman in her 30s who had recovered from COVID-19.

The chain carries TRBV28 and TRBJ2-1, with 8 bases lining up with TRBD1. Germline CDR1 and CDR2: MDHEN and SYDVKM. J gave up 0 bases and V 3 bases, and 25 bases lay outside the gene matches. There are 23 residues in the CDR3. The CDR3 sequence: CASSFLFRATPTGDTSSYNEQFF. The DNA of the CDR3 is TGTGCCAGCAGTTTTCTCTTTCGCGCCACACCGACAGGGGATACCAGCTCCTACAATGAGCAGTTCTTC.

The V and J genes are TRBV4-1 and TRBJ1-2; D perhaps matches TRBD1 (5 bases). CDR1 and CDR2 (germline): MGHRA, YSYEKL. The CDR3 contains 13 residues. Trimming removed 3 bases at V and 5 bases at J, with 10 bases between. The CDR3 DNA reads TGCGCCAGCAGCCAGATACAGGAGTATGGCTACACCTTC. This encodes CASSQIQEYGYTF.

The CDR3 here is CATSRELADHYNEQFF. The CDR3 nucleotides are TGTGCCACCAGCAGAGAGCTAGCGGACCACTACAATGAGCAGTTCTTC. V and J are TRBV15 and TRBJ2-1; 7 bases match TRBD2. Germline V gives CDR1 LNHNV, CDR2 YYDKDF (reference sequence). The CDR3 has 16 amino acids. Trimming took 0 bases from V and 3 from J; bases not matched to a gene: 5.

This sequence joins TRBV3-1 (or the pseudogene TRBV3-2) and TRBJ2-5, with 10 bases lining up with TRBD2. Per germline, CDR1 LGHDT and CDR2 YNNKEL (reference sequence). This CDR3 has 17 amino acids. The ends lost 0 bases at V and 5 bases at J; junction bases unmatched: 9. In nucleotides, the CDR3 is TGTGCCAGCAGCCAAGATCACCTCACAGCGGGAGGGGAGACCCAGTACTTC. The encoded protein is CASSQDHLTAGGETQYF.

The V call is TRBV7-3, the J call TRBJ2-3; 8 bases fit TRBD2. This CDR3 is built from 15 residues. Trimming removed 6 bases from V and 1 base from J; junction bases left unmatched: 6. Germline assignment: CDR1 SGHTA and CDR2 FQGTGA. Here the CDR3 DNA reads TGTGCCAGCAGGAGAACTAGCGGTGGCACAGATACGCAGTATTTT. This encodes CASRRTSGGTDTQYF.

CDR3 in amino acids: CASSDPGQGSGNGNQPQHF. The CDR3 DNA is TGTGCCAGCAGTGACCCGGGACAGGGTAGTGGCAACGGCAATCAGCCCCAGCATTTT. The chain carries TRBV11-3 and TRBJ1-5, with TRBD1 matching 9 bases. Per the germline V gene, CDR1 is SGHNT and CDR2 is YENEEA. The CDR3 contains 19 residues. Trimming at V came to 6 bases and at J to 2 bases, leaving 17 bases not matched to a gene.

This clone was seen once. The rearrangement links TRBV6-5 to TRBJ1-2, with D tentatively TRBD1 (6 bases). The CDR3 extends over 12 amino acids. V shed 5 bases and J shed 8 bases, with 12 bases lying between them. Per the germline V gene, CDR1 is MNHEY and CDR2 is SVGAGI. DNA of the CDR3: TGTGCCAGCAGTCGTCCGGACAGCGGCTACACCTTC. Its protein product is CASSRPDSGYTF.

This chain uses TRBV4-3 with TRBJ2-1, with D unresolved. With 6 bases removed from V and 9 bases from J, the gap between germline ends came to 18 bases. The CDR3 sequence is 14 residues long. Germline assignment: CDR1 LGHNA and CDR2 YSLEER. CDR3 coding DNA: TGCGCCAGCAGTCAGTCCCCTTGGGCGATTGAGCAGTTCTTC. Its translation: CASSQSPWAIEQFF.

The chain combines TRBV27 with TRBJ1-1; 7 bases fit TRBD1. CDR3 length equals 18 residues. Trimming took 4 bases from V and 5 from J; bases not matched to a gene: 19. Germline assignment: CDR1 MNHEY and CDR2 SMNVEV (reference sequence). CDR3 coding DNA: TGTGCCAGCAGTTCCCAATTCTCGACAGGGAAACCGAGGACTGAAGCTTTCTTT. Translating it yields CASSSQFSTGKPRTEAFF.

The CDR3 coding sequence is TGTGCCAGCAGCTTAGGGGGCAGGGGCTACACCTTC. This encodes CASSLGGRGYTF. The rearrangement links TRBV11-2 to TRBJ1-2; a possible D gene is TRBD1 (5 bases). The V end lost 1 base, the J end lost 8 bases, and 8 bases lay between the germline ends. This CDR3 has 12 amino acids. CDR1 SGHAT and CDR2 FQNNGV come from the germline V gene.

This chain connects TRBV7-6 to TRBJ1-3; D is possibly TRBD1 (6 bases). The germline V gene encodes CDR1 SGHVS and CDR2 FNYEAQ. There are 16 residues in the CDR3. The V end lost 5 bases, the J end lost 0 bases, and 14 bases lay between the germline ends. CDR3 protein: CASSPPDRSSGNTIYF. In DNA, the CDR3 is TGTGCCAGCAGCCCCCCCGACAGGAGCTCTGGAAACACCATATATTTT.

The rearrangement uses TRBV5-4 and TRBJ2-5; no clear D gene. The CDR3 spans 13 residues. Germline assignment: CDR1 SGHNT and CDR2 YYREEE (reference sequence). V lost 4 bases, J lost 2 bases, and 9 bases lay in between. The CDR3 DNA reads as TGTGCCAGCAGCCAGACACAGCAAGAGACCCAGTACTTC. It translates to CASSQTQQETQYF.

V gene TRBV20-1 combines with J gene TRBJ2-5; D is uncertain. Per germline, CDR1 DFQATT and CDR2 SNEGSKA (reference sequence). CDR3 length equals 10 residues. V shed 3 bases and J shed 5 bases, with 4 bases lying between them. This chain's CDR3 is CSASGETQYF. The DNA of the CDR3 is TGCAGTGCTAGCGGGGAGACCCAGTACTTC.

The J gene is TRBJ1-6, the V gene TRBV28; 7 nucleotides align to TRBD1. This CDR3 is 16 amino acids long. Germline lookup yields CDR1 MDHEN and CDR2 SYDVKM. The ends lost 8 bases at V and 2 bases at J; junction bases unmatched: 9. The CDR3 sequence: CASRYRGRTYNSPLHF. CDR3 sequence (DNA): TGTGCCAGCCGGTACAGGGGACGGACCTATAATTCACCCCTCCACTTT. Looking up the rest from reference TRBV28 and TRBJ1-6 gives the full variable domain: DVKVTQSSRYLVKRTGEKVFLECVQDMDHENMFWYRQDPGLGLRLIYFSYDVKMKEKGDIPEGYSVSREKKERFSLILESASTNQTSMYLCASRYRGRTYNSPLHFGNGTRLTVT.

This chain connects TRBV7-9 to TRBJ2-3, with TRBD1 as a possible D gene (6 bases). The CDR3 contains 16 residues. Germline V gives CDR1 SEHNR, CDR2 FQNEAQ (reference sequence). V dropped 5 bases and J dropped 4 bases, with 19 bases sitting between them. The CDR3 loop reads CASSDLGGSLADTQYF. The CDR3 region has the DNA TGTGCCAGCAGCGACCTTGGGGGCTCCTTGGCAGATACGCAGTATTTT.

The chain employs TRBV7-8 and TRBJ1-1; TRBD1 is a possible D gene (5 bases). This CDR3 has 16 residues. Trimming removed 4 bases from V and 1 base from J, with 16 bases in between. Per germline, CDR1 SGHVS and CDR2 FQNEAQ. The CDR3 coding sequence is TGTGCCAGCAGCTATACCCGGGGGGGATGGAACACTGAAGCTTTCTTT. It translates to CASSYTRGGWNTEAFF.

The chain combines TRBV5-4 with TRBJ1-1; D is undetermined. The CDR3 loop spans 13 amino acids. Germline-derived CDR1 and CDR2 are SGHNT and YYREEE (reference sequence). The V end lost 0 bases, the J end lost 8 bases, and 11 bases lay between the germline ends. The CDR3 coding sequence is TGTGCCAGCAGCTTGGGAGTTCGTGCCGAAGCTTTCTTT. Translated: CASSLGVRAEAFF.

The sample holds one count of this clone. V and J are TRBV29-1 and TRBJ2-1; TRBD2 matches 13 bases. J lost 3 bases, V lost 6 bases, and 23 bases had no gene match. The CDR3 sequence is 21 residues long. The germline V gene has CDR1 SQVTM and CDR2 ANQGSEA. This chain's CDR3 is CSVGGGTSGIREAPSYNEQFF. CDR3 DNA sequence: TGCAGCGTAGGAGGCGGGACTAGCGGGATAAGAGAAGCGCCAAGCTACAATGAGCAGTTCTTC.